This T cell receptor beta chain appears in the sequencing data of a study of blood T cell repertoires in COVID-19. The wider study: Italy, Spain and the United States were the sources of the convalescent and acute COVID-19 samples. PBMCs, B-cell-depleted T cells, or T cells provided the cDNA or gDNA that made up the material.

This clone appeared a single time. Trimming at V came to 3 bases and at J to 1 base, leaving 2 bases not matched to a gene. This CDR3 is built from 15 residues. Germline loops: CDR1 SGHRS, CDR2 YFSETQ. Some clones are missing from TCRdb's copy, which holds only in-frame ones; the method was immunoSEQ multiplex PCR. The top ten hold 3.6% of the sample, which has 150,000 or so clones, more than 70% seen once. Cohort assignment relied on participant-reported clinical history. The sample comprised PBMCs or T cells enriched from blood (not recorded which). This TCR derives from a woman aged 50 to 60 in a cohort exposed to, infected with or recovered from COVID-19 (not recorded which). The chain joins TRBV5-1 to TRBJ2-2, with 8 bases fitting TRBD1. The CDR3 coding sequence is TGCGCCAGCAGCTCCGGACAGGGGAACACCGGGGAGCTGTTTTTT. Its protein is CASSSGQGNTGELFF.